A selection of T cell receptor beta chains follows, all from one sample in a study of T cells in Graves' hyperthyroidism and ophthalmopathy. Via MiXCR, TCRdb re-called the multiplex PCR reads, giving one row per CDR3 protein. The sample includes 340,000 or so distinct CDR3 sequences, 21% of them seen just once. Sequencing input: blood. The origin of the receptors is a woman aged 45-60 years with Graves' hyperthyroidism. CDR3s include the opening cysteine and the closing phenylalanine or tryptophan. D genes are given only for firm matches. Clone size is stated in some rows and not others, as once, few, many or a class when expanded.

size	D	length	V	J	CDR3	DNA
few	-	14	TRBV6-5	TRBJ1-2	CASSYGSEPEGYTF	TGTGCCAGCAGTTACGGGTCCGAACCGGAAGGCTACACCTTC
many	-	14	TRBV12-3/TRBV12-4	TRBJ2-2	CASNKGTNTGELFF	TGTGCCAGCAACAAGGGGACCAACACCGGGGAGCTGTTTTTT
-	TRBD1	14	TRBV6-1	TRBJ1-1	CASRDRQGNTEAFF	TGTGCCAGCAGGGACCGACAGGGGAACACTGAAGCTTTCTTT
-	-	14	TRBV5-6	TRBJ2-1	CASSFGGQGNERFF	TGTGCCAGCAGCTTCGGGGGGCAGGGGAATGAGCGGTTCTTC
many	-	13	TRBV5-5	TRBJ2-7	CASRPRQSYEQYF	TGTGCCAGTAGACCTAGGCAATCCTACGAGCAGTACTTC
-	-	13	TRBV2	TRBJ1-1	CATTEGRGTEAFF	TGTGCCACCACTGAGGGGAGGGGGACTGAAGCTTTCTTT
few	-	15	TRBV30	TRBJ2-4	CAWKRSTQAKNIQYF	TGTGCCTGGAAGAGGTCTACCCAAGCCAAAAACATTCAGTACTTC
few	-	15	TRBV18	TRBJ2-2	CASSPRQGGTGELFF	TGTGCCAGCTCACCACGACAGGGAGGCACCGGGGAGCTGTTTTTT
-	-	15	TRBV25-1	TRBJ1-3	CASSERKNSGNTIYF	TGTGCCAGCAGTGAACGAAAAAACTCTGGAAACACCATATATTTT
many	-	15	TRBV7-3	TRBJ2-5	CASSSSGTKQETQYF	TGTGCCAGCAGCTCGTCCGGGACGAAGCAAGAGACCCAGTACTTC
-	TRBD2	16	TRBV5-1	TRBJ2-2	CASSGTSGTNTGELFF	TGCGCCAGCAGCGGGACTAGCGGAACGAACACCGGGGAGCTGTTTTTT
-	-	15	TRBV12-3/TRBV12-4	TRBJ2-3	CASRSIRGRPDTQYF	TGTGCCAGCAGATCAATACGTGGAAGGCCAGATACGCAGTATTTT
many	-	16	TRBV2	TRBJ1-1	CASSAWQALRNTEAFF	TGTGCCAGCAGCGCTTGGCAGGCTCTTAGGAACACTGAAGCTTTCTTT
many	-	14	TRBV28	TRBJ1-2	CASSLRNPVYGYTF	TGTGCCAGCAGTTTGCGGAATCCGGTATATGGCTACACCTTC
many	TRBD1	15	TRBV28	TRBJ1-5	CASSPSGQGNQPQHF	TGTGCCAGCAGTCCGTCCGGACAGGGGAATCAGCCCCAGCATTTT
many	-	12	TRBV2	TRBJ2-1	CASRLRGNEQFF	TGTGCCAGCAGACTCAGGGGTAATGAGCAGTTCTTC
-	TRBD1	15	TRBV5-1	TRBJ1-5	CASSLGGTDNQPQHF	TGCGCCAGCAGCTTAGGAGGGACAGACAATCAGCCCCAGCATTTT
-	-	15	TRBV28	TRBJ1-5	CASTINRGDDQPQHF	TGTGCCAGCACCATCAACCGGGGTGACGATCAGCCCCAGCATTTT
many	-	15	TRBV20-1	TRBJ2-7	CSASRSQGQIYEQYF	TGCAGTGCTAGTCGCTCCCAAGGACAGATTTACGAGCAGTACTTC
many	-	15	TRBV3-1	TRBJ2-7	CASSQDWRKGSEQYF	TGTGCCAGCAGCCAAGATTGGCGGAAGGGATCCGAGCAGTACTTC
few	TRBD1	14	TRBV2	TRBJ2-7	CASNQGQRKGQQYF	TGTGCCAGCAATCAGGGACAGAGGAAAGGGCAGCAGTACTTC
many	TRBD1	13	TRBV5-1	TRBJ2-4	CASSLGQKNIQYF	TGCGCCAGCAGCCTGGGACAGAAAAACATTCAGTACTTC
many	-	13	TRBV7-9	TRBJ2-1	CASSFGRHNEQFF	TGTGCCAGCAGTTTTGGACGGCACAATGAGCAGTTCTTC
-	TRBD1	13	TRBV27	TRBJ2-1	CASSRWDRDEQFF	TGTGCCAGCAGTCGGTGGGACAGGGACGAGCAGTTCTTC
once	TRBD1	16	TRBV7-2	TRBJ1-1	CASSLGTGYGNTEAFF	TGTGCCAGCAGCTTAGGGACAGGGTACGGGAACACTGAAGCTTTCTTT
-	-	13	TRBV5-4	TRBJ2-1	CASRPSSGEEQFF	TGTGCCAGCAGGCCCTCGTCGGGGGAAGAGCAGTTCTTC
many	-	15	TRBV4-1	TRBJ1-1	CASSSLQGRNTEAFF	TGCGCCAGCAGCTCACTACAGGGTCGGAACACTGAAGCTTTCTTT
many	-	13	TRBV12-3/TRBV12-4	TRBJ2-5	CASMGSQRETQYF	TGTGCCAGCATGGGCAGTCAACGAGAGACCCAGTACTTC
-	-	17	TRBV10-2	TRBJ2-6	CASDSGQQGSGANVLTF	TGCGCCAGCGACTCAGGACAACAAGGCTCTGGGGCCAACGTCCTGACTTTC
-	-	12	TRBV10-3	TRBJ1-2	CAISDPLRGYTF	TGTGCCATCAGTGACCCCCTCCGGGGCTACACCTTC
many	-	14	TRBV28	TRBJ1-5	CASRDTYSNQPQHF	TGTGCCAGCAGGGATACTTATAGCAATCAGCCCCAGCATTTT
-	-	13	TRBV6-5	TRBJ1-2	CASRPQPNYGYTF	TGTGCCAGCAGACCCCAGCCGAACTATGGCTACACCTTC
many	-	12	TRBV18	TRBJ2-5	CASSPTQETQYF	TGTGCCAGCTCACCCACGCAAGAGACCCAGTACTTC
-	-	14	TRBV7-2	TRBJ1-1	CASSPRGKNTEAFF	TGTGCCAGCAGCCCCAGAGGAAAGAACACTGAAGCTTTCTTT
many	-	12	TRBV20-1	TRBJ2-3	CSAPPNTDTQYF	TGCAGTGCTCCCCCAAACACAGATACGCAGTATTTT
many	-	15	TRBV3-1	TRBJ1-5	CASSQEWGSNQPQHF	TGTGCCAGCAGCCAAGAATGGGGTAGCAATCAGCCCCAGCATTTT
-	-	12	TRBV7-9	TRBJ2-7	CASSPPGKEQYF	TGTGCCAGCAGCCCCCCAGGAAAAGAGCAGTACTTC
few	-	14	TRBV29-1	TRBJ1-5	CSVGVGGNNQPQHF	TGCAGCGTTGGGGTAGGGGGTAACAATCAGCCCCAGCATTTT
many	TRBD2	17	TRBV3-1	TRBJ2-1	CASSQPRLAGTNNEQFF	TGTGCCAGCAGCCAACCCCGACTAGCGGGGACAAACAATGAGCAGTTCTTC